These 26 T cell receptor beta chains were all obtained from the same sample, sequenced in a study of shared clonotypes between healthy human individuals. The data were produced by immunoSEQ multiplex PCR, yet TCRdb's version contains in-frame clones alone and is incomplete. The repertoire holds hundreds of thousands of clones, with approximately 73% as singletons. The material sequenced was memory CD4+ T cells sorted from blood. Documented subset: CD45RA-negative fraction. These receptors came from a woman aged 25 to 45 in good health.

This chain joins TRBV7-6 and TRBJ1-4; TRBD1 aligns across 8 bases. The CDR3 totals 13 residues. The germline V gene encodes CDR1 SGHVS and CDR2 FNYEAQ. The trim removed 8 bases at V and 11 bases at J, leaving 10 bases unmatched. CDR3 sequence (DNA): TGTGCCAGCCAGGAGGCAGGGGGCATGAAACTGTTTTTT. Translation gives CASQEAGGMKLFF.

V is TRBV28 and J is TRBJ1-2; TRBD1 agrees at 8 bases. Germline-derived CDR1 and CDR2 are MDHEN and SYDVKM. The CDR3 is 16 amino acids. The trim removed 5 bases at V and 0 bases at J, leaving 8 bases unmatched. CDR3 nucleotide sequence: TGTGCCAGCAGTCAGCCGGGACAGGCCCCTAACTATGGCTACACCTTC. Translated: CASSQPGQAPNYGYTF.

In this sample, this clone turned up many times. The sample holds other DNA sequences that translate to the same CDR3. The chain carries TRBV11-2 and TRBJ2-7; 7 positions match TRBD2. With 5 bases clipped from V and 7 bases from J, the junction kept 8 bases outside the gene matches. Germline CDR1 SGHAT, CDR2 FQNNGV. The CDR3 consists of 13 residues. As DNA, the CDR3 is TGTGCCAGCAGCCCACAGGTGGGAGGGGAGCAGTACTTC. This gives the protein CASSPQVGGEQYF.

This clone showed up just a few times. The rearrangement links TRBV30 to TRBJ2-7, with 8 bases matching TRBD2. The CDR3 is 12 amino acids. V trimming: 2 bases; J trimming: 4 bases; junction bases outside the gene matches: 1. From germline, CDR1 is GTSNPN and CDR2 SVGIG (reference sequence). CDR3 DNA sequence: TGTGCCTGGAGTTCGGGGGGGTACGAGCAGTACTTC. Translation gives CAWSSGGYEQYF.

The CDR3 here is CASSYQKGTVNTEAFF. The CDR3 bases are TGTGCCAGCAGTTACCAGAAAGGGACGGTGAACACTGAAGCTTTCTTT. This chain uses TRBV6-5 with TRBJ1-1; a possible D gene is TRBD1 (5 bases). The germline gives CDR1 MNHEY, CDR2 SVGAGI. CDR3 length equals 16 residues. The germline V and J ends were trimmed by 2 bases and 0 bases, with 13 bases remaining between them.

The genes are TRBV27 and TRBJ2-7, with D tentatively TRBD1 (6 bases). V gave up 4 bases and J gave up 5 bases, with 15 bases separating them. Germline assignment: CDR1 MNHEY and CDR2 SMNVEV (reference sequence). This CDR3 contains 14 residues. The DNA for the CDR3 is TGTGCCAGCAGTTCCGGAGTACAGGGAAACGAGCAGTACTTC. Its protein product is CASSSGVQGNEQYF.

The J gene is TRBJ2-3, the V gene TRBV2; D is unclear. The germline gives CDR1 SNHLY, CDR2 FYNNEI. The CDR3 consists of 14 residues. The V and J ends lost 8 bases and 2 bases respectively, with 14 bases between them. CDR3 in amino acids: CASAPGLPTDTQYF. As DNA, the CDR3 is TGTGCCAGCGCTCCAGGATTACCCACAGATACGCAGTATTTT.

This clone was counted a single time. Written as DNA, the CDR3 is TGTGCCAGCAGTTACTATCCGAACACTGAAGCTTTCTTT. Protein: CASSYYPNTEAFF. The chain joins TRBV6-6 to TRBJ1-1, with no clear D. The CDR3 has 13 residues. Germline V gives CDR1 MNHNY, CDR2 SVGAGI (reference sequence). V lost 1 base, J lost 1 base, and 4 bases lay in between.

V usage is TRBV11-2 and J usage is TRBJ2-7; D may be TRBD2 (5 bases). Trimming left V 3 bases short and J 0 bases short, with 9 bases between. Per germline, CDR1 SGHAT and CDR2 FQNNGV. The length of the CDR3 is 14 residues. CDR3 nucleotide sequence: TGTGCCAGCAGCTTTTACGGGAACTCCTACGAGCAGTACTTC. Its translation: CASSFYGNSYEQYF.

This clone was picked up many times. This chain uses TRBV2 with TRBJ2-7; TRBD2 matches at 8 bases. The CDR3 loop spans 13 amino acids. The V gene's germline CDR1 is SNHLY and CDR2 FYNNEI. The ends lost 0 bases at V and 5 bases at J; junction bases unmatched: 0. CDR3 sequence: CASSEARGDEQYF. CDR3 nucleotide sequence: TGTGCCAGCAGTGAAGCGCGGGGGGACGAGCAGTACTTC.

This chain connects TRBV11-2 to TRBJ2-5; D might be TRBD1 (5 bases). The CDR3 covers 14 residues. Between the trimmed V and J ends, which lost 5 bases and 2 bases, there was a span of 12 bases. Germline CDR1 and CDR2: SGHAT and FQNNGV. CDR3 amino acids: CASSLSTVQETQYF. CDR3 DNA sequence: TGTGCCAGCAGCCTATCGACAGTTCAAGAGACCCAGTACTTC.

The V gene is TRBV4-1, the J gene TRBJ2-6; 8 bases are shared with TRBD1. This CDR3 has 19 amino acids. Trimming at V came to 4 bases and at J to 4 bases, leaving 15 bases not matched to a gene. The V gene's germline CDR1 is MGHRA and CDR2 YSYEKL. CDR3 DNA sequence: TGCGCCAGCAGCCCACGAACAGGACAGGGCTTAACGGGGGCCAACGTCCTGACTTTC. Its protein is CASSPRTGQGLTGANVLTF.

This sequence joins TRBV28 and TRBJ1-2, with 9 bases fitting TRBD1. CDR3 length equals 12 residues. The germline gives CDR1 MDHEN, CDR2 SYDVKM. V lost 10 bases, J lost 8 bases, and 8 bases stayed unmatched. The CDR3 nucleotides read TGTGCCACCGAACAGGGGGCGCGCGGCTACACCTTC. It is translated as CATEQGARGYTF.

This clone came up many times. The chain combines TRBV2 with TRBJ2-3; TRBD2 matches at 8 bases. V lost 6 bases to trimming and J lost 0 bases; unmatched junction nucleotides: 5. The CDR3 length is 15 residues. The germline V gene has CDR1 SNHLY and CDR2 FYNNEI. DNA of the CDR3: TGTGCCAGCAGCCTGACTAGCGTTAGCACAGATACGCAGTATTTT. Its protein product is CASSLTSVSTDTQYF.

In this sample, this clone turned up many times. The genes are TRBV5-6 and TRBJ2-7; tentatively, D is TRBD2 (6 bases). The CDR3 is 14 amino acids. Germline CDR1 SGHDT, CDR2 YYEEEE. V shed 4 bases and J shed 0 bases, with 11 bases lying between them. The CDR3 here is CASSGTQTSYEQYF. The CDR3, as DNA: TGTGCCAGCAGCGGGACTCAGACCTCCTACGAGCAGTACTTC. Full variable domain (rest looked up from reference TRBV5-6 and TRBJ2-7): DAGVTQSPTHLIKTRGQQVTLRCSPKSGHDTVSWYQQALGQGPQFIFQYYEEEERQRGNFPDRFSGHQFPNYSSELNVNALLLGDSALYLCASSGTQTSYEQYFGPGTRLTVT.

A word on this clone: The identical CDR3 is also encoded by other nucleotide sequences in the sample. This chain joins TRBV6-5 and TRBJ1-2; D is undetermined. CDR1 is MNHEY and CDR2 is SVGAGI in the germline V gene. The CDR3 runs 13 residues. V lost 0 bases and J 3 bases, leaving 5 bases between the germline ends. CDR3 sequence (DNA): TGTGCCAGCAGTTACTCGCGGGACTATGGCTACACCTTC. Its translation is CASSYSRDYGYTF.

This chain connects TRBV4-2 to TRBJ2-6; TRBD1 might be the D (6 bases). This CDR3 comprises 18 residues. Trimming took off 1 base at V and 0 bases at J, with 13 bases between the two ends. Germline V CDR1 and CDR2: LGHNA, YNFKEQ. CDR3 coding DNA: TGTGCCAGCAGCCAAGGGACAGCCGGAAGCTCTGGGGCCAACGTCCTGACTTTC. This sequence encodes CASSQGTAGSSGANVLTF.

The V gene is TRBV4-2, the J gene TRBJ1-2, with D possibly being TRBD1 (5 bases). Germline V gene lookup returns CDR1 LGHNA and CDR2 YNFKEQ. V lost 6 bases and J lost 0, with 8 bases in between. The CDR3 is 13 residues long. The DNA of the CDR3 is TGTGCCAGCAGGCGGGGGACTAACTATGGCTACACCTTC. This gives the protein CASRRGTNYGYTF.

The gene calls are TRBV7-2 and TRBJ2-1; D remains ambiguous. Per the germline V gene, CDR1 is SGHTA and CDR2 is FQGNSA. This CDR3 region has 13 residues. V was trimmed by 1 base and J by 5 bases, leaving 6 bases between them. The CDR3 spells CASSLEQHNEQFF. DNA of the CDR3: TGTGCCAGCAGCTTAGAGCAGCACAATGAGCAGTTCTTC.

The chain uses TRBV4-1 and TRBJ2-3; 11 bases map to TRBD2. The CDR3 is 16 residues long. V shed 3 bases and J 4 bases; nucleotides not matched to a gene: 6. In germline, CDR1 is MGHRA, CDR2 YSYEKL. CDR3 nucleotides: TGCGCCAGCAGCCACCCACTAGCGGGAGTGGCAGATACGCAGTATTTT. Translation: CASSHPLAGVADTQYF.

The genes are TRBV5-1 and TRBJ2-3, with 7 bases fitting TRBD2. The CDR3 loop spans 15 amino acids. CDR1 is SGHRS and CDR2 is YFSETQ in the germline V gene. V shed 1 base and J 0 bases; nucleotides not matched to a gene: 2. CDR3 amino acids: CASSLPGGSTDTQYF. CDR3 bases: TGCGCCAGCAGCTTGCCGGGAGGCAGCACAGATACGCAGTATTTT.

This clone has a single count. The J gene is TRBJ2-2, the V gene TRBV30, with D perhaps TRBD1 (6 bases). This CDR3 has 17 amino acids. Germline CDR1 GTSNPN, CDR2 SVGIG (reference sequence). V was trimmed by 5 bases and J by 5 bases, leaving 24 bases between them. DNA for the CDR3: TGTGCCTGGGGACCCGGGTTGGGGCAGGGGCGAACCGGGGAGCTGTTTTTT. Translating gives CAWGPGLGQGRTGELFF.

This clone appeared many times. The V call is TRBV6-5, the J call TRBJ1-4; TRBD1 matches at 9 bases. Germline CDR1 MNHEY, CDR2 SVGAGI. Trimming at V came to 2 bases and at J to 5 bases, leaving 0 bases not matched to a gene. The length of the CDR3 is 14 residues. CDR3 coding DNA: TGTGCCAGCAGTTACGGGACAGGGAATGAAAAACTGTTTTTT. This sequence encodes CASSYGTGNEKLFF.

The rearrangement uses TRBV27 and TRBJ2-1, with 8 positions matching TRBD1. The length of the CDR3 is 16 residues. V lost 2 bases and J lost 6; bases outside the gene matches: 9. Germline V gene lookup returns CDR1 MNHEY and CDR2 SMNVEV (reference sequence). This CDR3 reads CASSLIGTGRSNEQFF. CDR3 bases: TGTGCCAGCAGTTTAATCGGGACAGGCCGTTCCAATGAGCAGTTCTTC.

The chain couples TRBV11-2 to TRBJ2-5; D unresolved. The CDR3 extends over 12 amino acids. Germline V gene sequence: CDR1 SGHAT, CDR2 FQNNGV. Trimming pared 4 bases from V and 7 bases from J, leaving 10 bases between. The CDR3 DNA reads TGTGCCAGCAGCTCCAAGACGCCGACCCAGTACTTC. This encodes CASSSKTPTQYF.

The rearrangement links TRBV7-7 to TRBJ2-1; D unclear. Germline lookup yields CDR1 SSHAT and CDR2 FNYEAQ (reference sequence). V dropped 6 bases and J dropped 3 bases, with 15 bases sitting between them. The CDR3 has 15 amino acids. In DNA, the CDR3 is TGTGCCAGCAGGACACCGGGTCTACTCTACAATGAGCAGTTCTTC. It specifies CASRTPGLLYNEQFF. The full variable domain, rest sourced from reference TRBV7-7 and TRBJ2-1, is GAGVSQSPRYKVTKRGQDVTLRCDPISSHATLYWYQQALGQGPEFLTYFNYEAQPDKSGLPSDRFSAERPEGSISTLTIQRTEQRDSAMYRCASRTPGLLYNEQFFGPGTRLTVL.